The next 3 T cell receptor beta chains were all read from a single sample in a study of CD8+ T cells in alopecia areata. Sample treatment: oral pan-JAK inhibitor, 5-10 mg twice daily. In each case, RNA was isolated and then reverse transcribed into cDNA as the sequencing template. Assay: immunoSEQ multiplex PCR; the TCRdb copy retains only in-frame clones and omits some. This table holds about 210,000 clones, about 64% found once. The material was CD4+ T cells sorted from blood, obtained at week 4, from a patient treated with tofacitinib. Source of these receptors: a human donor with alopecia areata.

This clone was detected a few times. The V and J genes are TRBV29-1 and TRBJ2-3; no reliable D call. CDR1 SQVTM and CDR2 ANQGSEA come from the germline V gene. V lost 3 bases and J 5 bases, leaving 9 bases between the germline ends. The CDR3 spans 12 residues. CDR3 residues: CSVDAFGDTQYF. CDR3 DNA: TGCAGCGTTGATGCCTTCGGAGATACGCAGTATTTT.

CDR3 sequence: CASSYRTTQGRETQYF. The CDR3 DNA reads as TGTGCCAGCAGCTACCGGACAACACAGGGGCGGGAGACCCAGTACTTC. J is TRBJ2-5 and V is TRBV5-6, with 7 bases aligning to TRBD1. V was pared by 3 bases and J by 5 bases, with 13 bases of the junction left unmatched. This CDR3 is built from 16 residues. The germline V gene encodes CDR1 SGHDT and CDR2 YYEEEE.

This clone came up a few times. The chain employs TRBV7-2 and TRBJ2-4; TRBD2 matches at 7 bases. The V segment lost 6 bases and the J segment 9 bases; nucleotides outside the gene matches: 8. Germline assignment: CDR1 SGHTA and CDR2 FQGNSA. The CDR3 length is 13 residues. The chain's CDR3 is CASSRLAGGIQYF. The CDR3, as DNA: TGTGCCAGCAGTAGACTAGCCGGAGGCATTCAGTACTTC.